This is a list of T cell receptor beta chains from one sample in a study of blood T cell repertoires in COVID-19. Using immunoSEQ multiplex PCR, the repertoire was profiled, and TCRdb retains in-frame clones only, with some absent. The data show about 290,000 clones, around nine tenths seen once. Sequencing input: peripheral blood. These receptors were obtained from a woman in her thirties with COVID-19, enrolled during active disease. Each CDR3 is given with its conserved first and last residue. A D gene is named only where the DNA matches it firmly. Expanded clones are given a class, and other clones once, few, many or no size at all.

j_gene,v_gene,d_gene,len,abundance,CDR3aa,CDR3nt
TRBJ2-7,TRBV11-2,NA,13,NA,CASSLDSLAEQYF,TGTGCCAGCAGCTTAGATAGCCTAGCCGAGCAGTACTTC
TRBJ1-2,TRBV7-8,NA,15,NA,CASSLMQGSGSGYTF,TGTGCCAGCAGCCTAATGCAGGGGAGCGGGAGTGGCTACACCTTC
TRBJ1-1,TRBV11-3,TRBD1,14,NA,CASSPGTGSREAFF,TGTGCCAGCAGCCCAGGGACAGGGTCGAGGGAAGCTTTCTTT
TRBJ2-2,TRBV7-7,TRBD1,13,NA,CASSRQGAGELFF,TGTGCCAGCAGTCGACAGGGGGCCGGGGAGCTGTTTTTT
TRBJ2-7,TRBV3-1/TRBV3-2,TRBD2,17,NA,CASSHPGLAANPYEQYF,TGTGCCAGCAGCCACCCGGGACTAGCGGCAAATCCCTACGAGCAGTACTTC
TRBJ1-1,TRBV5-1,TRBD1,17,once,CASSFSGQVGVNTEAFF,TGCGCCAGCAGCTTCTCGGGACAGGTGGGGGTGAACACTGAAGCTTTCTTT
TRBJ1-1,TRBV5-1,NA,14,NA,CASSLVAGDTEAFF,TGCGCCAGCAGCTTGGTGGCAGGGGACACTGAAGCTTTCTTT
TRBJ1-4,TRBV5-1,TRBD1,13,NA,CASSGTGYEKLFF,TGCGCCAGCAGTGGGACAGGGTATGAAAAACTGTTTTTT
TRBJ1-4,TRBV27,NA,14,NA,CASSPLVPPEKLFF,TGTGCCAGCAGTCCACTGGTACCCCCGGAAAAACTGTTTTTT
TRBJ1-5,TRBV9,NA,16,few,CASSPQPGLSNQPQHF,TGTGCCAGCAGCCCCCAACCGGGTCTTAGCAATCAGCCCCAGCATTTT
TRBJ1-6,TRBV19,NA,14,once,CASSFRDSNSPLHF,TGTGCCAGTAGTTTCCGGGACTCTAATTCACCCCTCCACTTT
TRBJ1-1,TRBV14,NA,11,few,CASSQERVAFF,TGTGCCAGCAGCCAAGAGAGGGTAGCTTTCTTT
TRBJ2-7,TRBV5-1,TRBD1,14,NA,CASSWTGYSYEQYF,TGCGCCAGCAGCTGGACAGGTTATTCCTACGAGCAGTACTTC
TRBJ2-7,TRBV15,NA,12,NA,CATSRDSGARDF,TGTGCCACCAGCAGAGACTCGGGAGCGCGGGACTTC
TRBJ1-2,TRBV6-5,TRBD1,15,once,CASSYYRTGNYGYTF,TGTGCCAGCAGTTACTATCGGACAGGGAACTATGGCTACACCTTC
TRBJ1-5,TRBV19,TRBD1,14,NA,CASSMGTARQPQHF,TGTGCCAGTAGTATGGGGACAGCTCGACAGCCCCAGCATTTT
TRBJ2-7,TRBV5-8,NA,14,NA,CASSPRTVTYEQYF,TGTGCCAGCAGCCCGAGGACAGTTACCTACGAGCAGTACTTC
TRBJ2-3,TRBV10-3,NA,14,NA,CAIRARTGTDTQYF,TGTGCCATCAGGGCTAGAACTGGCACAGATACGCAGTATTTT
TRBJ2-2,TRBV2,NA,14,few,CASSARLGTGELFF,TGTGCCAGCAGTGCAAGACTAGGAACCGGGGAGCTGTTTTTT
TRBJ1-1,TRBV6-4,TRBD1,15,NA,CASRQGAIRNTEAFF,TGTGCCAGCAGACAGGGGGCTATTAGGAACACTGAAGCTTTCTTT
TRBJ2-7,TRBV11-2,NA,12,NA,CASSLIAAVQYF,TGTGCCAGCAGCCTAATAGCGGCAGTCCAGTACTTC
TRBJ1-5,TRBV6-6,NA,13,NA,CASSTGGWKPQHF,TGTGCCAGCAGTACCGGGGGTTGGAAGCCCCAGCATTTT
TRBJ1-5,TRBV28,NA,14,NA,CASKGDSLNQPQHF,TGTGCCAGCAAGGGTGACAGCCTAAATCAGCCCCAGCATTTT
TRBJ2-7,TRBV12-3/TRBV12-4,TRBD1,13,NA,CASSTTGFYEQYF,TGTGCCAGCAGTACGACAGGGTTCTACGAGCAGTACTTC
TRBJ2-7,TRBV30,TRBD2,17,NA,CAWSPLAGVTPAYEQYF,TGTGCCTGGAGTCCTCTAGCGGGGGTTACCCCCGCCTACGAGCAGTACTTC
TRBJ1-1,TRBV6-5,NA,13,NA,CASSYSEGTEAFF,TGTGCCAGCAGTTACTCGGAGGGCACTGAAGCTTTCTTT
TRBJ2-1,TRBV19,TRBD2,15,NA,CASSILAGGGNEQFF,TGTGCCAGTAGTATTCTAGCGGGGGGCGGGAATGAGCAGTTCTTC
TRBJ2-1,TRBV6-5,NA,15,NA,CASSHRDFRYNEQFF,TGTGCCAGCAGTCACCGGGACTTCCGCTACAATGAGCAGTTCTTC
TRBJ1-5,TRBV7-8,NA,13,NA,CASSPPGQQPQHF,TGTGCCAGCAGCCCCCCAGGGCAACAGCCCCAGCATTTT
TRBJ1-2,TRBV7-9,NA,14,NA,CASSLPGGDSGYTF,TGTGCCAGCAGCTTACCCGGGGGTGACAGTGGCTACACCTTC
TRBJ2-7,TRBV5-1,NA,13,few,CASSSGLVYEQYF,TGCGCCAGCAGCTCTGGACTGGTTTACGAGCAGTACTTC
TRBJ1-3,TRBV6-1,TRBD1,16,NA,CASSESGTGTGNTIYF,TGTGCCAGCAGTGAATCCGGGACAGGGACTGGAAACACCATATATTTT
TRBJ1-2,TRBV18,TRBD1,14,NA,CASSAGQGLQGYTF,TGTGCCAGCTCCGCGGGACAGGGGTTACAGGGCTACACCTTC
TRBJ2-1,TRBV30,NA,14,NA,CAWSWQGGSDEQFF,TGTGCCTGGAGTTGGCAGGGCGGCAGCGATGAGCAGTTCTTC
TRBJ1-2,TRBV5-6,NA,12,NA,CASSLGGAGYTF,TGTGCCAGCAGCTTAGGCGGCGCTGGCTACACCTTC
TRBJ2-5,TRBV7-8,TRBD2,18,NA,CASSSSLGLAGGQETQYF,TGTGCCAGCAGCTCCTCCTTGGGACTAGCGGGGGGACAAGAGACCCAGTACTTC
TRBJ2-3,TRBV5-1,NA,14,NA,CASAGGGSSDTQYF,TGCGCCTCGGCCGGCGGGGGCAGTTCAGATACGCAGTATTTT
TRBJ1-2,TRBV12-5,NA,12,NA,CASGLDTYGYTF,TGTGCTAGTGGACTAGACACGTATGGCTACACCTTC
TRBJ1-6,TRBV3-1/TRBV3-2,TRBD1,13,NA,CASTGQPNSPLHF,TGTGCCAGCACGGGACAGCCAAATTCACCCCTCCACTTT
TRBJ1-6,TRBV16,TRBD1,15,many,CASSQTGQGLSPLHF,TGTGCCAGCAGCCAAACGGGACAGGGGCTTTCACCCCTCCACTTT
TRBJ2-1,TRBV30,TRBD2,13,NA,CAWSPSSGGTQFF,TGTGCCTGGAGTCCATCTAGCGGGGGAACCCAGTTCTTC
TRBJ1-2,TRBV27,NA,13,NA,CASRPRGSWGYTF,TGTGCCAGCAGACCGAGGGGGTCTTGGGGCTACACCTTC
TRBJ2-3,TRBV7-9,TRBD2,15,NA,CASSPGTSGEDTQYF,TGTGCCAGCAGCCCCGGGACTAGCGGGGAAGATACGCAGTATTTT
TRBJ1-1,TRBV30,TRBD1,12,NA,CVSTPGQGGAFF,TGTGTTTCGACCCCTGGACAGGGTGGTGCTTTCTTT
TRBJ2-7,TRBV3-1/TRBV3-2,NA,17,few,CASSQEGAGMETYEQYF,TGTGCCAGCAGCCAAGAAGGGGCAGGGATGGAAACCTACGAGCAGTACTTC
TRBJ1-1,TRBV6-6,TRBD1,17,NA,CASSRRDRFFLGTEAFF,TGTGCCAGCAGTCGCCGGGACAGGTTTTTCTTGGGGACTGAAGCTTTCTTT
TRBJ1-2,TRBV11-2,TRBD1,16,NA,CASSLGLAQGARGYTF,TGTGCCAGCAGCTTAGGATTGGCCCAGGGGGCAAGGGGCTACACCTTC
TRBJ2-7,TRBV11-2,NA,14,NA,CASSLLRGAHEQYF,TGTGCCAGCAGCTTATTACGGGGGGCCCACGAGCAGTACTTC
TRBJ1-3,TRBV3-1/TRBV3-2,NA,15,NA,CASREGPHGGNTIYF,TGTGCCAGCAGGGAGGGTCCCCACGGAGGAAACACCATATATTTT
TRBJ2-1,TRBV21-1,NA,21,NA,CASSLDIPEPIWEISYNEQFF,TGTGCCAGCAGCCTTGACATCCCGGAACCCATTTGGGAGATCTCCTACAATGAGCAGTTCTTC
TRBJ2-3,TRBV5-1,TRBD1,16,NA,CASSLVRQGDTDTQYF,TGCGCCAGCAGCTTGGTAAGACAGGGTGACACAGATACGCAGTATTTT
TRBJ2-5,TRBV7-2,NA,12,once,CASFLSWETQYF,TGTGCCAGTTTCCTATCATGGGAGACCCAGTACTTC
TRBJ2-1,TRBV7-2,TRBD1,15,NA,CASSLPGQGDHEQFF,TGTGCCAGCAGCTTACCGGGACAGGGTGACCATGAGCAGTTCTTC
TRBJ2-5,TRBV14,TRBD1,15,NA,CASSRTGDLQETQYF,TGTGCCAGCAGCCGGACAGGGGACCTCCAAGAGACCCAGTACTTC
TRBJ2-7,TRBV6-5,TRBD1,13,NA,CAVRGTGTYEQYF,TGTGCCGTAAGAGGGACAGGGACCTACGAGCAGTACTTC
TRBJ2-3,TRBV2,TRBD2,16,NA,CASIAFSGEYTDTQYF,TGTGCCAGCATAGCGTTCAGCGGGGAGTACACAGATACGCAGTATTTT
TRBJ2-5,TRBV19,NA,14,NA,CASSIVSSAETQYF,TGTGCCAGTAGTATCGTGAGTAGCGCAGAGACCCAGTACTTC
TRBJ2-7,TRBV29-1,TRBD1,14,NA,CSVGPRQGTYEQYF,TGCAGCGTGGGCCCGAGACAGGGCACCTACGAGCAGTACTTC
TRBJ2-1,TRBV5-8,NA,16,NA,CASSLVGLPPYNEQFF,TGTGCCAGCAGCTTGGTAGGACTTCCACCCTACAATGAGCAGTTCTTC